The rows below give T cell receptor beta chains drawn from one sample of a study of CD8+CD57+ T cells in acquired aplastic anemia. Each CDR3 protein gets one entry after TCRdb re-called the reads with MiXCR. The sample carries roughly 250,000 distinct CDR3 sequences, 82% recorded once. Source material: sorted CD4+, CD8+, or CD8+CD57+ T cells (not recorded which) from PBMCs. The receptor source for this set is a human donor with aplastic anemia. Each CDR3 is given with its conserved first and last residue. D genes are given only for firm matches. Clone size is stated in some rows and not others, as once, few, many or a class when expanded.

d_call: .
clone_size: .
j_call: TRBJ1-1
v_call: TRBV9
cdr3_nt: TGTGCCAGCAGTGGCGCAGCGGGGAACACTGGAGCGCTCTTT
cdr3_aa: CASSGAAGNTGALF

d_call: TRBD1
clone_size: .
j_call: TRBJ1-2
v_call: TRBV4-2
cdr3_nt: TGTGCCAGCAGCCAATCGAACGGGACAGGGAACTATGGCTACACCTTC
cdr3_aa: CASSQSNGTGNYGYTF

d_call: .
clone_size: once
j_call: TRBJ2-7
v_call: TRBV9
cdr3_nt: TGTGCCAGCAGCGAATCCGGGACCTCCTACGAGCAGTACTTC
cdr3_aa: CASSESGTSYEQYF

d_call: .
clone_size: .
j_call: TRBJ1-5
v_call: TRBV2
cdr3_nt: TGTGCCAGCAGGGGCCAGGCAGGTCCGCCCCAGCATTTT
cdr3_aa: CASRGQAGPPQHF

d_call: TRBD2
clone_size: .
j_call: TRBJ2-3
v_call: TRBV7-9
cdr3_nt: TGTGCCAGCAGCTTCCTAGCGGGACCGACCTACGAGCAGTTT
cdr3_aa: CASSFLAGPTYEQF

d_call: TRBD2
clone_size: .
j_call: TRBJ2-1
v_call: TRBV7-4
cdr3_nt: TGTGCCAGCAGTGTAGCGGGAGTAGCCAATACGCAGTGCTTC
cdr3_aa: CASSVAGVANTQCF

d_call: TRBD2
clone_size: few
j_call: TRBJ2-1
v_call: TRBV7-9
cdr3_nt: TGTGCCAGCAGCTTCGTAGCGGGAACGACCTACGAGCAGCAGTTCTTC
cdr3_aa: CASSFVAGTTYEQQFF

d_call: TRBD1
clone_size: .
j_call: TRBJ2-3
v_call: TRBV7-3
cdr3_nt: TGTGCCAGCAGCTTAGACGCAGGGGGCGACAACGAGTATTTT
cdr3_aa: CASSLDAGGDNEYF

d_call: .
clone_size: .
j_call: TRBJ2-5
v_call: TRBV9
cdr3_nt: TGTGCCAGCAGCTCTAGTAGGACTTGGAGAGAGACCCAGTACTTC
cdr3_aa: CASSSSRTWRETQYF

d_call: TRBD2
clone_size: .
j_call: TRBJ2-2
v_call: TRBV20-1
cdr3_nt: TGCAGTGCTAGCAACTTGCGGGAGCTGTTCTTT
cdr3_aa: CSASNLRELFF